What follows are 4 T cell receptor beta chains derived from one specimen sequenced in a study of T cells in tuberculosis. TCRdb's copy holds only in-frame clones and misses some; the assay was immunoSEQ multiplex PCR. The repertoire holds more than 30,000 clones, roughly 94% seen once, with roughly 4% in the top ten. Time point noted: new active TB diagnosis, blood taken before or within 7 days of starting treatment. The input for sequencing was PBMCs, taken at tuberculosis diagnosis. The source is an adult with tuberculosis.

The V and J genes are TRBV7-8 and TRBJ1-1, with 8 nucleotides matching TRBD1. This CDR3 region has 16 residues. CDR1 and CDR2 from the germline V gene are SGHVS and FQNEAQ. Trimming took 5 bases from V and 4 from J; bases not matched to a gene: 12. The CDR3 DNA sequence: TGTGCCAGCAGCAGGCTTGGCCGGGACAGGATCACTGAAGCTTTCTTT. Protein: CASSRLGRDRITEAFF.

The chain couples TRBV4-1 to TRBJ2-3; a weak D match, TRBD2 (5 bases). The CDR3 loop spans 15 amino acids. The V end was cut by 4 bases, the J end by 1 base, with 12 bases between. Germline CDR1 reads MGHRA; CDR2 reads YSYEKL. CDR3 amino acids: CASSPAAGGTDTQYF. In DNA, the CDR3 is TGCGCCAGCAGCCCCGCGGCGGGCGGCACAGATACGCAGTATTTT.

V usage is TRBV13 and J usage is TRBJ2-2, with 10 bases matching TRBD2. The CDR3 spans 16 residues. V shed 5 bases, J shed 3 bases, and the junction held 6 bases outside the gene matches. The germline CDR1 and CDR2 sequences are PRHDT and FYEKMQ (reference sequence). CDR3 bases: TGTGCCAGCAGCATTACGACTAGCGGGTACACCGGGGAGCTGTTTTTT. Translation gives CASSITTSGYTGELFF.

Only one count was recorded for this clone. CDR3 in amino acids: CASSLEYGGGYEQYF. CDR3 bases: TGTGCCAGCAGCTTAGAGTACGGGGGTGGCTACGAGCAGTACTTC. The chain uses TRBV11-2 and TRBJ2-7; D perhaps matches TRBD2 (6 bases). Germline-derived CDR1 and CDR2 are SGHAT and FQNNGV. CDR3 length: 15 amino acids. The V end lost 0 bases, the J end lost 3 bases, and 12 bases lay between the germline ends.